This entry lists 13 T cell receptor beta chains sequenced from one sample in a study of identical twins' blood T cells. TCRdb re-analysed the 5' RACE reads in MiXCR, keeping a single row per CDR3 protein. The data contain 300,000 to 400,000 distinct CDR3 sequences, under 30% of them singletons. Sequenced: PBMCs. Every receptor here comes from a woman aged 18-55 years in good health.

The gene calls are TRBV3-1 and TRBJ2-3; the D is unclear. In germline, CDR1 is LGHDT, CDR2 YNNKEL (reference sequence). Trimming shortened V by 0 bases and J by 9 bases, and 7 bases separated the two germline ends. CDR3 length: 12 residues. DNA for the CDR3: TGTGCCAGCAGCCAAGATGGCCCAACGCAGTATTTT. Translating it yields CASSQDGPTQYF.

The chain uses TRBV9 and TRBJ2-3; D call uncertain. This CDR3 region has 14 residues. The ends were cut back, 0 bases at V and 1 base at J, with 6 bases in the middle. Germline CDR1 reads SGDLS; CDR2 reads YYNGEE. CDR3 bases: TGTGCCAGCAGCGTAGGATTGCGCACAGATACGCAGTATTTT. This sequence encodes CASSVGLRTDTQYF.

The chain is built from TRBV19 and TRBJ1-5; D gene unclear. The CDR3 is made up of 14 amino acids. V lost 7 bases, J lost 1 base, and 11 bases lay in between. The germline V gene encodes CDR1 LNHDA and CDR2 SQIVND (reference sequence). As DNA, the CDR3 is TGTGCCAGTATTAACCCGAGAAGCAATCAGCCCCAGCATTTT. It codes for CASINPRSNQPQHF.

This chain connects TRBV6-6 to TRBJ2-3; D unclear. Trimming removed 0 bases at V and 0 bases at J, with 4 bases between. Germline V lookup: CDR1 MNHNY, CDR2 SVGAGI (reference sequence). This CDR3 comprises 14 residues. The CDR3 DNA follows: TGTGCCAGCAGTTACTCGACCAGCACAGATACGCAGTATTTT. This sequence encodes CASSYSTSTDTQYF.

This clonotype has just a few counts. The chain carries TRBV7-9 and TRBJ1-2; D gene uncertain. CDR3 size: 15 residues. V lost 1 base and J lost 4, with 13 bases in between. Per the germline V gene, CDR1 is SEHNR and CDR2 is FQNEAQ (reference sequence). CDR3 amino acids: CASSLVVTDFYGYTF. The DNA for the CDR3 is TGTGCCAGCAGCTTAGTAGTAACAGATTTCTATGGCTACACCTTC. The full variable domain, with the rest looked up from reference TRBV7-9 and TRBJ1-2, is DTGVSQNPRHKITKRGQNVTFRCDPISEHNRLYWYRQTLGQGPEFLTYFQNEAQLEKSRLLSDRFSAERPKGSFSTLEIQRTEQGDSAMYLCASSLVVTDFYGYTFGSGTRLTVV.

Notes on this clonotype: An end of the junction differs from the germline gene, which may be a read error. The gene calls are TRBV5-5 and TRBJ1-5, with D perhaps matching TRBD1 (5 bases). Germline V lookup: CDR1 SGHKS, CDR2 YYEKEE (reference sequence). This CDR3 spans 14 amino acids. DNA of the CDR3: TGTGCCCGCAGCTTGCAGGCAGGGAATCAGCCCCAGCATTTT. Its protein is CARSLQAGNQPQHF.

The chain uses TRBV2 and TRBJ2-1; D call uncertain. The CDR3 has 12 amino acids. The germline V gene encodes CDR1 SNHLY and CDR2 FYNNEI. V lost 5 bases to trimming and J lost 7 bases, with 9 bases between them. CDR3 sequence: CASSLIWNEQFF. The CDR3 DNA is TGTGCCAGCAGTTTAATTTGGAATGAGCAGTTCTTC. Variable domain in full (rest from reference TRBV2 and TRBJ2-1): EPEVTQTPSHQVTQMGQEVILRCVPISNHLYFYWYRQILGQKVEFLVSFYNNEISEKSEIFDDQFSVERPDGSNFTLKIRSTKLEDSAMYFCASSLIWNEQFFGPGTRLTVL.

The gene calls are TRBV3-1 and TRBJ2-3; no firm D call. The CDR3 is made up of 12 amino acids. The V and J ends lost 3 bases and 2 bases respectively, with 3 bases between them. Germline V gives CDR1 LGHDT, CDR2 YNNKEL (reference sequence). The CDR3 bases are TGTGCCAGCAGCCACAACACAGATACGCAGTATTTT. This sequence encodes CASSHNTDTQYF.

The CDR3: CASSYYLNEQFF. DNA for the CDR3: TGTGCCAGCAGTTATTACCTGAATGAGCAGTTCTTC. The J gene is TRBJ2-1, the V gene TRBV6-2 or TRBV6-3; no clear D gene. V was clipped by 3 bases and J by 7 bases, with 7 bases between them. From germline, CDR1 is MNHEY and CDR2 SVGEGT. The CDR3 covers 12 residues.

A few counts support this clonotype. This chain connects TRBV12-3 or TRBV12-4 to TRBJ2-7; 7 nucleotides line up with TRBD1. With V trimmed by 4 bases and J by 2 bases, 8 bases remained unmatched. CDR3 length equals 15 residues. The CDR3 DNA is TGTGCCAGCAGTTCTCTGACAGGGTCCCCCTACGAGCAGTACTTC. It yields the protein CASSSLTGSPYEQYF.

This chain uses TRBV29-1 with TRBJ2-5; D ambiguous. From germline, CDR1 is SQVTM and CDR2 ANQGSEA. The CDR3 spans 10 residues. The CDR3 bases are TGCAGTAGGAAAACTGAGACCCAGTACTTC. Protein: CSRKTETQYF.

The chain couples TRBV29-1 to TRBJ1-2; D is unresolved. V shed 4 bases and J shed 5 bases, with 11 bases lying between them. Germline V lookup: CDR1 SQVTM, CDR2 ANQGSEA. The CDR3 covers 12 residues. The CDR3 region is CSVGAASYGYTF. The CDR3 bases are TGCAGCGTTGGGGCAGCCTCATATGGCTACACCTTC.

This clonotype has just a few counts. This chain connects TRBV6-1 to TRBJ2-1, with D possibly called TRBD1 or TRBD2 (5 bases each). The CDR3 length is 14 residues. Germline V lookup: CDR1 MNHNS, CDR2 SASEGT. Trimming cost V 6 bases and J 6 bases, with 15 bases left between them. The CDR3 spells CASRISGPLNEQFF. The CDR3 region has the DNA TGTGCCAGCAGGATCTCGGGACCCCTCAATGAGCAGTTCTTC.